These 7 T cell receptor beta chains came from one sample sequenced in a study of shared clonotypes between healthy human individuals. Method: immunoSEQ multiplex PCR; TCRdb's copy keeps in-frame clones and lacks some. Of around 1 million clones detected, approximately 76% appear once; the ten largest clones hold 1.5%. Sequences were obtained from memory CD4+ T cells sorted from blood. Indicated subset: CD45RA-negative fraction. These receptors all stem from a man aged 18 to 35 in good health.

This sequence joins TRBV29-1 and TRBJ1-2, with 7 bases that match TRBD1. V was pared by 5 bases and J by 8 bases, with 11 bases of the junction left unmatched. This CDR3 has 13 amino acids. Per the germline V gene, CDR1 is SQVTM and CDR2 is ANQGSEA. CDR3 nucleotides: TGCAGCGTTCTCGCAGGGGGTCCTGGCGGCTACACCTTC. Residues: CSVLAGGPGGYTF.

This sequence joins TRBV7-9 and TRBJ2-5; no reliable D call. The CDR3 has 13 residues. Trimming took off 5 bases at V and 9 bases at J, with 16 bases between the two ends. Germline V gives CDR1 SEHNR, CDR2 FQNEAQ (reference sequence). The CDR3 here is CASSPDVLGAQYF. In DNA, the CDR3 is TGTGCCAGCAGCCCCGACGTGCTTGGGGCCCAGTACTTC.

V and J are TRBV16 and TRBJ1-6; D is unclear. Between the trimmed V and J ends, which lost 3 bases and 6 bases, there was a span of 9 bases. Germline V CDR1 and CDR2: KGHSY, FQNENV. This CDR3 has 14 amino acids. The CDR3 nucleotides read TGTGCCAGCAGCCACGAATTTGGTAATTCACCCCTCCACTTT. Translating gives CASSHEFGNSPLHF.

This rearrangement joins TRBV10-3 to TRBJ2-3; 11 bases are a match to TRBD2. The CDR3 is made up of 16 amino acids. The germline CDR1 and CDR2 sequences are ENHRY and SYGVKD. V trimming: 10 bases; J trimming: 1 base; junction bases outside the gene matches: 10. The CDR3 nucleotides read TGTGCCAACGGGGAATCGGGACTAGCGGGCACAGATACGCAGTATTTT. Translating it yields CANGESGLAGTDTQYF.

This clone was recorded at least ten times. V gene TRBV4-2 combines with J gene TRBJ2-3; 8 positions match TRBD2. The CDR3 totals 19 residues. V gave up 0 bases and J gave up 2 bases; unmatched junction bases: 13. Germline loops: CDR1 LGHNA, CDR2 YNFKEQ. The CDR3 region has the DNA TGTGCCAGCAGCCAAGATTTACGGGGGGCGGGAGGCTACACAGATACGCAGTATTTT. Amino acids: CASSQDLRGAGGYTDTQYF.

The CDR3, as DNA: TGCGCCAGCAGTGGGCAGGGGGCCCCTGAAGCTTTCTTT. It translates to CASSGQGAPEAFF. The chain is built from TRBV10-1 and TRBJ1-1, with 8 positions matching TRBD1. The ends lost 4 bases at V and 6 bases at J; junction bases unmatched: 4. This CDR3 contains 13 residues. CDR1 is WNHNN, CDR2 SYGVQD, per germline (reference sequence).

CDR3 region: CASSLGPAGGDTGELFF. In DNA form, the CDR3 reads TGTGCCAGCAGCTTGGGTCCGGCAGGGGGCGACACCGGGGAGCTGTTTTTT. The chain is built from TRBV5-6 and TRBJ2-2; 8 nucleotides match TRBD1. This CDR3 has 17 amino acids. Losses at the gene ends were 0 bases for V and 3 bases for J; bases not matched to a gene: 7. Germline-derived CDR1 and CDR2 are SGHDT and YYEEEE.